The sequence of this TCR beta chain was determined in a study of CD8 T cells in ankylosing spondylitis. Overall study findings and caveats: Earlier work had already found some motif variants in reactive arthritis synovial fluid and blood. A TCR beta motif of under 10 highly homologous variants appeared characteristic of ankylosing spondylitis blood. Relatively scarce in peripheral blood, disease-linked clones were CD8+.

From the 5' RACE reads, TCRdb called clonotypes with MiXCR, one entry per CDR3 protein. The sample records 250,000 to 350,000 distinct CDR3 sequences, more than 20% being singletons. With 6 bases removed from V and 0 bases from J, the gap between germline ends came to 2 bases. This CDR3 comprises 11 residues. Germline V gene sequence: CDR1 ENHRY, CDR2 SYGVKD. Points on this clonotype: What it binds is not known.

The chain has TRBV10-3 and TRBJ1-1, with D hard to call. This TCR derives from a female donor with ankylosing spondylitis or in good health (not recorded which). Sample: blood, either unsorted or a sorted T cell fraction (not recorded which). In DNA, the CDR3 is TGTGCCATCAGGGTGAACACTGAAGCTTTCTTT. Translated, it gives CAIRVNTEAFF.